The rows below give T cell receptor beta chains drawn from one sample of a study of blood T cell repertoires in COVID-19. TCRdb's copy holds only in-frame clones and misses some; the assay was immunoSEQ multiplex PCR. The sample has 110,000 to 150,000 clones; around 80% are singletons. Sequencing was performed on PBMCs or T cells enriched from blood (not recorded which). The receptor set was obtained from a woman under 30 who had been exposed to COVID-19. Both conserved end residues are part of each CDR3. The D gene is left open where the match is weak. Part of the rows lack a size; the others show once, few, many or a class for expanded clones.

TRBJ1-1	NA	TRBV11-1	15	NA	TGTGCCAGCAGCTTATTTGGGGGCGCGAGCACTGAAGCTTTCTTT	CASSLFGGASTEAFF
TRBJ2-1	NA	TRBV10-3	12	NA	TGTGCCATCAGTGAGGGGGAGCGGGTGCAGTTCTTC	CAISEGERVQFF
TRBJ2-1	NA	TRBV4-3	15	NA	TGCGCCAGCAGCCAAGTAGCGGACTCCTACAATGAGCAGTTCTTC	CASSQVADSYNEQFF
TRBJ1-1	NA	TRBV7-9	15	NA	TGTGCCAGCAGCAAGAGACCCGGCGGAGAGACTGAAGCTTTCTTT	CASSKRPGGETEAFF
TRBJ2-7	TRBD2	TRBV19	13	few	TGTGCCAGTAGTATTAGCGGGAGCTACGAGCAGTACTTC	CASSISGSYEQYF
TRBJ2-3	NA	TRBV30	12	NA	TGTGCCTGGAGTGTACAAGCGGATACGCAGTATTTT	CAWSVQADTQYF
TRBJ1-1	NA	TRBV2	14	NA	TGTGCCAGCAGTGACAGGGGCAGCCCCACTGAAGCTTTCTTT	CASSDRGSPTEAFF
TRBJ1-2	NA	TRBV30	14	NA	TGTGCCTGGAGTGTGGTGGGGACTTTGGATGGCTACACCTTC	CAWSVVGTLDGYTF
TRBJ1-2	TRBD1	TRBV14	14	NA	TGTGCCAGCAGACCAACAGGGGTGTTAGGAGGCTACACCTTC	CASRPTGVLGGYTF
TRBJ1-2	NA	TRBV30	11	NA	TGTGCCTGGAGCAGGGACTATGGCTACACCTTC	CAWSRDYGYTF
TRBJ2-5	TRBD2	TRBV10-1	15	many	TGCGCCAGCAGTGAGTCAGCTAGCGGGAGGGAGACCCAGTACTTC	CASSESASGRETQYF
TRBJ2-1	TRBD2	TRBV27	13	NA	TGTGCCAGCAGTTTTCTAGCGGCAAATGAGCAGTTCTTC	CASSFLAANEQFF
TRBJ2-7	TRBD2	TRBV25-1	13	NA	TGTGCCAGCAGTGAGGGACTAGGGGACGAGCAGTACTTC	CASSEGLGDEQYF
TRBJ2-1	NA	TRBV27	15	NA	TGTGCCAGCAGTTTATTCGGCGGGACCGCCAATGAGCAGTTCTTC	CASSLFGGTANEQFF
TRBJ2-2	TRBD1	TRBV4-3	15	NA	TGCGCCAGCAGCCAAGGACAGGGAAATCACGGGGAGCTGTTTTTT	CASSQGQGNHGELFF
TRBJ2-2	NA	TRBV25-1	13	few	TGTGCCAGCGGGATAGGGGTAACCGGGGAGCTGTTTTTT	CASGIGVTGELFF
TRBJ1-2	TRBD1	TRBV3-1/TRBV3-2	15	NA	TGTGCCAGCAGCCAAGGCAGACAGGGGGCGCGGGGCTACACCTTC	CASSQGRQGARGYTF
TRBJ1-2	NA	TRBV6-5	12	NA	TGTGCCACCCAACACCCCAGATATGGCTACACCTTC	CATQHPRYGYTF
TRBJ1-6	NA	TRBV7-2	15	NA	TGTGCCAGCACCCCCTCCACGCAGATGGATTCACCCCTCCACTTT	CASTPSTQMDSPLHF
TRBJ2-3	NA	TRBV7-2	13	once	TGTGCCAGCAGCCTCCCAGGAATAGATACGCAGTATTTT	CASSLPGIDTQYF
TRBJ1-6	NA	TRBV27	15	NA	TGTGCCAGCAGTTTTTGGACAGCAAATAATTCACCCCTCCACTTT	CASSFWTANNSPLHF
TRBJ1-1	NA	TRBV10-3	17	NA	TGTGCCATCAGTGGCGTGGGTGGAGGGGCCGTTCATCGAGAAGCTTTCTTT	CAISGVGGGAVHREAFF
TRBJ2-7	TRBD1	TRBV5-6	15	NA	TGTGCCAGCAGCTTGGACAGGGGCCTACTCTACGAGCAGTACTTC	CASSLDRGLLYEQYF
TRBJ2-7	NA	TRBV2	14	NA	TGTGCCAGCAGTGAACAGGAACCCTCCTACGAGCAGTACTTC	CASSEQEPSYEQYF
TRBJ2-5	TRBD2	TRBV5-1	15	NA	TGCGCCAGCAGCCCAGGGACTAGCGGGAGAGAGACCCAGTACTTC	CASSPGTSGRETQYF
TRBJ1-2	TRBD1	TRBV18	16	NA	TGTGCCAGCTCACCAGACAGGGAAATGAGGGTATATGGCTACACCTTC	CASSPDREMRVYGYTF
TRBJ1-1	NA	TRBV25-1	15	NA	TGTGCCAGCAGTGAACTAGGGGGTTTGAACACTGAAGCTTTCTTT	CASSELGGLNTEAFF
TRBJ2-2	NA	TRBV4-1	16	NA	TGCGCCAGCAGCCACCCAACTCGCGAACGAACCGGGGAGCTGTTTTTT	CASSHPTRERTGELFF
TRBJ1-4	TRBD1	TRBV11-2	15	NA	TGTGCCAGCAGCGGACAGGGGCTTGCTAATGAAAAACTGTTTTTT	CASSGQGLANEKLFF
TRBJ1-1	NA	TRBV24-1	13	NA	TGTGCCACCGTGGGCGGACAGAACACTGAAGCTTTCTTT	CATVGGQNTEAFF
TRBJ2-1	NA	TRBV5-1	15	NA	TGCGCCAGCAGCTTGAGTTCGGGAGCCTACAATGAGCAGTTCTTC	CASSLSSGAYNEQFF
TRBJ2-1	TRBD2	TRBV29-1	15	once	TGCAGCGTTGAACCGGCGGGAGCCGAACGCAATGAGCAGTTCTTC	CSVEPAGAERNEQFF
TRBJ2-5	TRBD2	TRBV11-2	15	NA	TGTGCCAGCAGCCGGGGGACTAGAAGTTGGGAGACCCAGTACTTC	CASSRGTRSWETQYF
TRBJ2-3	TRBD2	TRBV6-5	15	NA	TGTGCCAGCACGATTAGGACTAGCGGCACAGATACGCAGTATTTT	CASTIRTSGTDTQYF
TRBJ2-7	NA	TRBV11-2	15	NA	TGTGCCAGCAGCTTAGCCCAGCGGGCTTCCTACGAGCAGTACTTC	CASSLAQRASYEQYF
TRBJ2-1	TRBD2	TRBV14	16	NA	TGTGCCAGCAGCCGGGACTACTGGACCTCCTACAATGAGCAGTTCTTC	CASSRDYWTSYNEQFF
TRBJ2-2	TRBD1	TRBV18	16	NA	TGTGCCAGCTCACCACCGAGACAGGGGGTCACCGGGGAGCTGTTTTTT	CASSPPRQGVTGELFF
TRBJ1-2	TRBD1	TRBV6-2/TRBV6-3	16	once	TGTGCCAGCAGCCATGGGACAGCAGCGACTAACTATGGCTACACCTTC	CASSHGTAATNYGYTF
TRBJ1-5	NA	TRBV7-3	13	NA	TGTGCCAGCAGCTTGCAGAGCAATCAGCCCCAGCATTTT	CASSLQSNQPQHF
TRBJ2-5	NA	TRBV5-4	13	NA	TGTGCCAGCAGCTTGGCCGCGCCAGAGACCCAGTACTTC	CASSLAAPETQYF
TRBJ1-2	NA	TRBV9	13	NA	TGTGCCAGCAGCGTTACAGGATTGTCTGGCTACACCTTC	CASSVTGLSGYTF
TRBJ1-2	NA	TRBV5-4	14	NA	TGTGCCAGCAGCCTCCCTCAGGGTAACTATGGCTACACCTTC	CASSLPQGNYGYTF
TRBJ2-3	NA	TRBV4-1	15	NA	TGCGCCAGCAGCCAACCAGGGGTTAAATTAGATACGCAGTATTTT	CASSQPGVKLDTQYF
TRBJ2-1	NA	TRBV15	15	once	TGTGCCACCAGCAGAGAACTAAGCTCCTACAATGAGCAGTTCTTC	CATSRELSSYNEQFF
TRBJ2-7	TRBD1	TRBV9	15	NA	TGTGCCAGCAGCCCGCGGACAGGAAACCTCTACGAGCAGTACTTC	CASSPRTGNLYEQYF
TRBJ1-4	NA	TRBV21-1	14	NA	TGTGCCAGCAGCACCCGGGACAGGGATGAAAAACTGTTTTTT	CASSTRDRDEKLFF
TRBJ2-2	TRBD2	TRBV24-1	16	few	TGTGCCACCAGTGATTTTTTAGCGGGAGACACCGGGGAGCTGTTTTTT	CATSDFLAGDTGELFF